This paragraph covers one TCR beta chain sequence. The antigen is unknown. The protocol was immunoSEQ multiplex PCR, while the TCRdb copy is restricted to in-frame clones and leaves out a portion. The sample records about a million clones, roughly 72% being singletons. This sample was taken from a study of shared clonotypes between healthy human individuals. Study-wide context: Per donor, three plates held CD4 naive cells, three held CD4 memory, two held CD8 naive and one held CD8 memory. Study findings and constraints: Rarefaction showed that sequencing of sorted subsets was incomplete (despite large depth). Lower generation probabilities were found for non-shared clonotypes than for those shared by all four donors.

The CDR3 is 17 residues long. Trimming took 5 bases from V and 2 from J; bases not matched to a gene: 11. CDR1 and CDR2 from the germline V gene are LNHDA and SQIVND (reference sequence). The source is a man aged 18 to 29 in good health. The chain carries TRBV19 and TRBJ2-2, with 7 bases matching TRBD1. Source material: memory CD4+ T cells sorted from blood. Subset specified: CD45RA-negative fraction. As DNA, the CDR3 is TGTGCCAGTAGTCGGGACCACAGGGGTCGTAACACCGGGGAGCTGTTTTTT. Its translation is CASSRDHRGRNTGELFF.